The rows below give T cell receptor beta chains drawn from one sample of a study of identifying expanded T cells in peripheral blood. Repertoires were generated with immunoSEQ multiplex PCR, while TCRdb's copy carries only in-frame clones and drops some. In the table there are about 52,000 clones, roughly 80% of which are singletons. The sequenced sample consisted of blood. The receptors originated from a person aged 18 to 70 in good health. Both conserved end residues are part of each CDR3. A D gene is named only where the DNA matches it firmly. Only some rows state a clone size, as once, few, many or a class for expanded clones.

clone_size j_call v_call d_call cdr3_aa cdr3_nt
NA TRBJ2-2 TRBV9 TRBD1 CASSVGTGLTGELFF TGTGCCAGCAGCGTAGGGACAGGGTTGACCGGGGAGCTGTTTTTT
NA TRBJ1-2 TRBV27 NA CASSLTGPSNYGYTF TGTGCCAGCAGTTTAACAGGGCCCTCTAACTATGGCTACACCTTC
large TRBJ1-1 TRBV7-9 NA CASSTSGQAFF TGTGCCAGCAGCACAAGCGGGCAAGCTTTCTTT
NA TRBJ1-1 TRBV11-2 NA CASSLIGGVNTEAFF TGTGCCAGCAGCTTGATAGGGGGGGTGAACACTGAAGCTTTCTTT
NA TRBJ2-1 TRBV10-3 TRBD2 CAISEPREKLDNEQFF TGTGCCATCAGTGAGCCGCGGGAGAAGCTAGACAATGAGCAGTTCTTC
NA TRBJ2-7 TRBV4-3 NA CASSQDDGHEQYF TGCGCCAGCAGCCAAGATGACGGACACGAGCAGTACTTC
NA TRBJ1-5 TRBV6-1 NA CASSEILNQPQHF TGTGCCAGCAGTGAAATCCTCAATCAGCCCCAGCATTTT
NA TRBJ1-1 TRBV9 NA CASSVGPGENTEAFF TGTGCCAGCAGCGTAGGGCCAGGGGAAAACACTGAAGCTTTCTTT
NA TRBJ2-1 TRBV11-2 TRBD2 CASSGGVNEQFF TGTGCCAGCAGCGGGGGGGTGAATGAGCAGTTCTTC
NA TRBJ2-5 TRBV20-1 NA CSASGFETQYF TGCAGTGCTAGCGGGTTCGAGACCCAGTACTTC
NA TRBJ2-7 TRBV9 NA CASSVGLQGAYEQYF TGTGCCAGCAGCGTAGGGCTGCAGGGTGCATACGAGCAGTACTTC
once TRBJ2-2 TRBV7-8 NA CASSLARREWTGELFF TGTGCCAGCAGCTTAGCGAGGCGGGAATGGACCGGGGAGCTGTTTTTT
NA TRBJ1-5 TRBV5-5 NA CASSLGSNQPQHF TGTGCCAGCAGCTTGGGGAGCAATCAGCCCCAGCATTTT
NA TRBJ2-2 TRBV6-6 TRBD2 CASRGLAGGPTGELFF TGTGCCAGCAGGGGACTAGCGGGGGGCCCCACCGGGGAGCTGTTTTTT
large TRBJ2-7 TRBV2 NA CASSEAWGGRTGSSYEQYF TGTGCCAGCAGTGAAGCCTGGGGCGGGAGGACAGGGAGCTCCTACGAGCAGTACTTC
few TRBJ2-1 TRBV4-1 TRBD2 CASSQDRTSVSYNEQFF TGCGCCAGCAGCCAAGACCGGACTAGCGTTTCCTACAATGAGCAGTTCTTC
once TRBJ1-1 TRBV21-1 NA CASSKALDRDRSPEAFF TGTGCCAGCAGCAAAGCCCTGGACAGGGACAGAAGCCCTGAAGCTTTCTTT
NA TRBJ1-4 TRBV18 NA CASSPGANEKLFF TGTGCCAGCTCACCTGGTGCTAATGAAAAACTGTTTTTT
NA TRBJ2-2 TRBV5-6 TRBD1 CATQGAGTGELFF TGTGCCACCCAGGGGGCCGGGACCGGGGAGCTGTTTTTT
NA TRBJ2-2 TRBV6-1 NA CASSENGVGELFF TGTGCCAGCAGTGAAAACGGAGTCGGGGAGCTGTTTTTT
once TRBJ1-5 TRBV9 NA CASSVVLLNQPQHF TGTGCCAGCAGCGTAGTACTGTTAAATCAGCCCCAGCATTTT
NA TRBJ2-1 TRBV5-4 TRBD1 CASSTRQGAISYNEQFF TGCGCCAGCAGCACCCGACAGGGGGCGATTTCCTACAATGAGCAGTTCTTC
NA TRBJ2-1 TRBV19 NA CASSITGYNEQFF TGTGCCAGTAGTATAACCGGATACAATGAGCAGTTCTTC
NA TRBJ1-5 TRBV19 NA CASSITSFGNQPQHF TGTGCCAGTAGTATAACATCCTTCGGCAATCAGCCCCAGCATTTT
NA TRBJ2-3 TRBV2 TRBD2 CASARLAGDADTQYF TGTGCCAGTGCGCGACTAGCGGGAGACGCAGATACGCAGTATTTT
NA TRBJ1-2 TRBV5-4 NA CASSPGYDYGYTF TGTGCCAGCAGCCCGGGCTACGACTATGGCTACACCTTC
NA TRBJ2-2 TRBV6-5 NA CATLRGRAGTGELFF TGTGCCACCCTAAGGGGGAGGGCGGGCACCGGGGAGCTGTTTTTT
NA TRBJ2-3 TRBV30 TRBD1 CAWNPGTGPTKTQYF TGTGCCTGGAACCCCGGGACAGGGCCCACGAAGACGCAGTATTTT